The source of this TCR beta chain is a study of T cells expressing NK-cell markers. Study background: The eight sequenced donors comprised seven who were HCMV-seropositive and one who was seronegative.

In regard to this clonotype: The target antigen is unknown.

No DNA is given; TCRdb re-called the 5' RACE reads and lists each CDR3 protein once. The specimen's table records about 160,000 distinct CDR3 sequences. Broader study findings: CD8+ T cells in 5 or 6 donors included dominant NKG2C+ clonotypes at about 1.0-7.0%.

There are 17 residues in the CDR3. Per germline, CDR1 LGHNA and CDR2 YNFKEQ. V gene TRBV4-2 combines with J gene TRBJ2-5; TCRdb's D gene call, TRBD2, goes unchecked for lack of DNA. Sequenced input: blood T cells: a sorted CD56 or NKG2C T cell subset, CD4+ or CD8+ T cells, or bulk PBMC T cells (not recorded which). This clonotype was sampled from a man aged 18-75 years in good health. CDR3: CASSNPTSGGSQETQYF.